A single sample is the source of the 5 T cell receptor beta chains below, sequenced in a study of blood T cell repertoires in COVID-19. Some clones are missing from TCRdb's copy, which holds only in-frame ones; the method was immunoSEQ multiplex PCR. This table has some 300,000 clones, around 90% appearing once. Material for sequencing was peripheral blood. These receptors were collected from a woman aged 50 to 65 with COVID-19, enrolled during active disease.

The V and J genes are TRBV29-1 and TRBJ2-7; 10 positions agree with TRBD2. This CDR3 contains 16 residues. The V and J ends lost 4 bases and 2 bases, in that order; junction bases with no gene match: 11. CDR1 and CDR2 from the germline V gene are SQVTM and ANQGSEA. CDR3 DNA sequence: TGCAGCGTTGGGACTAGCGGCGGGGATGGGGCCTACGAGCAGTACTTC. This gives the protein CSVGTSGGDGAYEQYF.

The V and J genes are TRBV5-6 and TRBJ1-1; no reliable D call. The V gene's germline CDR1 is SGHDT and CDR2 YYEEEE. CDR3 length equals 13 residues. V was clipped by 0 bases and J by 8 bases, with 11 bases between them. CDR3 bases: TGTGCCAGCAGCTTGGAGAACAGCAAAGAAGCTTTCTTT. It translates to CASSLENSKEAFF.

This sequence joins TRBV19 and TRBJ1-6, with 7 bases matching TRBD1. This CDR3 region has 17 residues. Germline assignment: CDR1 LNHDA and CDR2 SQIVND (reference sequence). The V segment lost 4 bases and the J segment 7 bases; nucleotides outside the gene matches: 13. CDR3 DNA sequence: TGTGCCAGTAGTAATCTTGACTCCGGGACAGCCAATTCACCCCTCCACTTT. Translating gives CASSNLDSGTANSPLHF.

The chain links TRBV6-6 to TRBJ2-7; tentatively, D is TRBD2 (6 bases). V was clipped by 0 bases and J by 4 bases, with 13 bases between them. The CDR3 extends over 15 amino acids. Germline assignment: CDR1 MNHNY and CDR2 SVGAGI (reference sequence). The CDR3 DNA follows: TGTGCCAGCAGTTACTCGGAACGGACTACGTACGAGCAGTACTTC. Its translation is CASSYSERTTYEQYF.

The chain carries TRBV19 and TRBJ1-2, with D unclear. CDR1 LNHDA and CDR2 SQIVND come from the germline V gene (reference sequence). The CDR3 is made up of 13 amino acids. The V end was cut by 1 base, the J end by 7 bases, with 10 bases between. CDR3 sequence reads: CASSIGGEFGYTF. In nucleotides, the CDR3 is TGTGCCAGTAGTATAGGGGGAGAGTTTGGCTACACCTTC.